The 30 T cell receptor beta chains below all came from one sample that was sequenced in a study of blood T cell repertoires in COVID-19. Produced via immunoSEQ multiplex PCR; TCRdb's table is partial and in-frame only. The sample consists of 120,000 or so clones, roughly 69% of them appearing once. Sequencing was carried out using peripheral blood. The source of these receptors is a woman between 65 and 79 years old with acute or convalescent COVID-19.

V gene TRBV19 combines with J gene TRBJ2-3; a possible D gene is TRBD1 (6 bases). The CDR3 is 15 amino acids. CDR1 LNHDA and CDR2 SQIVND come from the germline V gene (reference sequence). The V gene lost 5 bases and the J gene lost 3 bases, with 15 bases spanning the gap. The CDR3 coding sequence is TGTGCCAGTAGTCAACAGGGATGGGGTACAGATACGCAGTATTTT. This encodes CASSQQGWGTDTQYF.

In its sample, this clone was seen many times. This chain links TRBV10-3 with TRBJ2-1; TRBD1 matches 8 bases. With V trimmed by 8 bases and J by 6 bases, 9 bases remained unmatched. Per the germline V gene, CDR1 is ENHRY and CDR2 is SYGVKD. The CDR3 length is 14 residues. CDR3 loop: CAIGSGQATNEQFF. In nucleotides, the CDR3 is TGTGCCATCGGTTCGGGACAGGCTACCAATGAGCAGTTCTTC.

The chain recombines TRBV11-2 with TRBJ2-3; 9 nucleotides line up with TRBD2. CDR1 is SGHAT and CDR2 is FQNNGV in the germline V gene. This CDR3 spans 15 amino acids. Trimming cost V 4 bases and J 6 bases; bases outside gene matches: 8. The CDR3 reads CASSSGLASPDTQYF. The CDR3 DNA is TGTGCCAGCAGCTCGGGACTAGCAAGTCCGGATACGCAGTATTTT. Complete variable domain (other parts from reference TRBV11-2 and TRBJ2-3): EAGVAQSPRYKIIEKRQSVAFWCNPISGHATLYWYQQILGQGPKLLIQFQNNGVVDDSQLPKDRFSAERLKGVDSTLKIQPAKLEDSAVYLCASSSGLASPDTQYFGPGTRLTVL.

This chain connects TRBV7-9 to TRBJ2-1; 9 bases agree with TRBD2. Germline trimming cut 8 bases from V and 5 bases from J; bases unmatched to any gene: 4. The CDR3 is 13 residues long. The germline gives CDR1 SEHNR, CDR2 FQNEAQ (reference sequence). CDR3 bases: TGTGCCAGCTCGTGGACTAGCGACAATGAGCAGTTCTTC. Protein product: CASSWTSDNEQFF.

CDR3 sequence reads: CASSRTSLEQYF. In nucleotides, the CDR3 is TGTGCCAGCAGCAGGACTAGTCTCGAGCAGTACTTC. This sequence joins TRBV11-2 and TRBJ2-7; TRBD2 matches at 7 bases. The ends lost 5 bases at V and 6 bases at J; junction bases unmatched: 4. Germline values: CDR1 SGHAT, CDR2 FQNNGV. The CDR3 has 12 amino acids.

This clone appeared a few times. The V call is TRBV12-5, the J call TRBJ2-7; TRBD1 might be the D (5 bases). The CDR3 extends over 12 amino acids. Trimming removed 5 bases from V and 3 bases from J, with 8 bases in between. The germline V gene encodes CDR1 LGHNT and CDR2 FRNRAP. The CDR3 sequence is CASGLDSYEQYF. The CDR3 nucleotides read TGTGCTAGTGGTCTAGACAGCTACGAGCAGTACTTC.

The CDR3 sequence: CASSLSSSGTSQYF. CDR3 DNA sequence: TGTGCCAGCAGCTTATCGAGTAGCGGGACTTCCCAGTACTTC. The chain employs TRBV7-8 and TRBJ2-5, with TRBD2 identical over 8 bases. J lost 9 bases, V lost 2 bases, and 8 bases had no gene match. There are 14 residues in the CDR3. Germline lookup yields CDR1 SGHVS and CDR2 FQNEAQ.

The genes are TRBV19 and TRBJ1-3; TRBD1 is a possible D gene (5 bases). CDR3 length: 14 residues. Germline V CDR1 and CDR2: LNHDA, SQIVND (reference sequence). Trimming removed 3 bases at V and 4 bases at J, with 10 bases between. The CDR3 bases are TGTGCCAGTAGTATCGGAGGGGTCGGAAACACCATATATTTT. Translation gives CASSIGGVGNTIYF.

The chain is built from TRBV6-5 and TRBJ2-5; 8 bases are a match to TRBD1. The CDR3 is 12 residues long. Per the germline V gene, CDR1 is MNHEY and CDR2 is SVGAGI. V lost 9 bases, J lost 5 bases, and 5 bases stayed unmatched. The CDR3 region is CASYRGAETQYF. The CDR3 DNA reads TGTGCCAGTTACAGGGGGGCGGAGACCCAGTACTTC.

V and J are TRBV6-2 or TRBV6-3 and TRBJ2-7, with TRBD2 matching 11 bases. The CDR3 contains 18 residues. CDR1 and CDR2 from the germline V gene are MNHEY and SVGEGT. V shed 4 bases and J 3 bases; nucleotides not matched to a gene: 14. CDR3: CASSFTTSGSFIGYEQYF. In DNA, the CDR3 is TGTGCCAGCAGTTTCACAACTAGCGGGAGTTTTATTGGCTACGAGCAGTACTTC.

V usage is TRBV7-2 and J usage is TRBJ2-1, with a weak D call TRBD1 (6 bases). The V end was cut by 6 bases, the J end by 8 bases, with 26 bases between. Per the germline V gene, CDR1 is SGHTA and CDR2 is FQGNSA. The CDR3 extends over 17 amino acids. The CDR3 here is CASSFMGAGTLGDEQFF. CDR3 DNA: TGTGCCAGCAGTTTTATGGGGGCCGGGACCCTTGGGGATGAGCAGTTCTTC.

This chain uses TRBV5-4 with TRBJ2-5; 14 bases fit TRBD2. Germline lookup yields CDR1 SGHNT and CDR2 YYREEE (reference sequence). J gave up 4 bases and V 0 bases, and 2 bases lay outside the gene matches. The CDR3 is 16 residues long. The CDR3 loop reads CASSLGGLAGGETQYF. The CDR3, as DNA: TGTGCCAGCAGCTTGGGTGGACTAGCGGGAGGAGAGACCCAGTACTTC.

The gene calls are TRBV11-3 and TRBJ2-1, with 9 positions matching TRBD2. CDR1 is SGHNT, CDR2 YENEEA, per germline. V lost 5 bases, J lost 3 bases, and 5 bases stayed unmatched. The CDR3 spans 15 residues. CDR3 in amino acids: CASSPYSGGYNEQFF. The CDR3 coding sequence is TGTGCCAGCAGCCCGTATAGCGGGGGCTACAATGAGCAGTTCTTC.

The chain recombines TRBV5-4 with TRBJ2-5; possibly TRBD1 for D (6 bases). The CDR3 consists of 15 residues. Germline V gene sequence: CDR1 SGHNT, CDR2 YYREEE (reference sequence). V lost 0 bases, J lost 1 base, and 10 bases lay in between. The CDR3 nucleotides read TGTGCCAGCAGCTTGGGACAGGCGATCCAAGAGACCCAGTACTTC. The encoded protein is CASSLGQAIQETQYF.

This clone has just a few counts. This chain connects TRBV10-2 to TRBJ2-4, with 9 bases matching TRBD2. With 0 bases clipped from V and 6 bases from J, the junction kept 9 bases outside the gene matches. This CDR3 region has 17 residues. Germline V lookup: CDR1 WSHSY, CDR2 SAAADI. This CDR3 is CASSESILREGGNIQYF. In DNA, the CDR3 is TGCGCCAGCAGTGAGTCGATCTTGCGGGAGGGGGGAAACATTCAGTACTTC.

The V gene is TRBV11-2, the J gene TRBJ2-2; the D gene is possibly TRBD1 (5 bases). This CDR3 has 13 residues. With 5 bases removed from V and 6 bases from J, the gap between germline ends came to 10 bases. Germline V lookup: CDR1 SGHAT, CDR2 FQNNGV. This chain's CDR3 is CASSPQGPGELFF. In DNA form, the CDR3 reads TGTGCCAGCAGCCCGCAGGGTCCCGGGGAGCTGTTTTTT. The whole variable domain, filled in from reference TRBV11-2 and TRBJ2-2, reads EAGVAQSPRYKIIEKRQSVAFWCNPISGHATLYWYQQILGQGPKLLIQFQNNGVVDDSQLPKDRFSAERLKGVDSTLKIQPAKLEDSAVYLCASSPQGPGELFFGEGSRLTVL.

Only a few counts were recorded for this clone. The genes are TRBV28 and TRBJ1-1, with 8 bases identical to TRBD1. The V segment lost 6 bases and the J segment 7 bases; nucleotides outside the gene matches: 1. Germline V lookup: CDR1 MDHEN, CDR2 SYDVKM. This CDR3 spans 11 amino acids. The CDR3 spells CASRTGGEAFF. As DNA, the CDR3 is TGTGCCAGCAGAACAGGGGGTGAAGCTTTCTTT.

The rearrangement uses TRBV28 and TRBJ2-1; possible D gene TRBD2, 5 bases. The germline CDR1 and CDR2 sequences are MDHEN and SYDVKM. The CDR3 totals 14 residues. Trimming shortened V by 7 bases and J by 2 bases, and 12 bases separated the two germline ends. CDR3 amino acids: CASKSGLAYNEQFF. CDR3 in DNA: TGTGCCAGCAAATCGGGGTTGGCCTACAATGAGCAGTTCTTC.

This clone has only one observation. The chain uses TRBV5-6 and TRBJ2-2; weak D call: TRBD2 (6 bases). The CDR3 loop spans 14 amino acids. V shed 0 bases and J shed 5 bases, with 8 bases lying between them. Germline V gene lookup returns CDR1 SGHDT and CDR2 YYEEEE. As DNA, the CDR3 is TGTGCCAGCAGCTTGGGCGGGAAGACCGGGGAGCTGTTTTTT. Translating gives CASSLGGKTGELFF. Variable domain in full (rest from reference TRBV5-6 and TRBJ2-2): DAGVTQSPTHLIKTRGQQVTLRCSPKSGHDTVSWYQQALGQGPQFIFQYYEEEERQRGNFPDRFSGHQFPNYSSELNVNALLLGDSALYLCASSLGGKTGELFFGEGSRLTVL.

This chain links TRBV6-5 with TRBJ2-5; 10 bases are a match to TRBD2. With V trimmed by 10 bases and J by 2 bases, 10 bases remained unmatched. This CDR3 is built from 15 residues. Germline-derived CDR1 and CDR2 are MNHEY and SVGAGI. CDR3 DNA: TGTGCCAACACAAGACTAGCGGGTTATCAAGAGACCCAGTACTTC. Its protein is CANTRLAGYQETQYF.

The rearrangement uses TRBV7-9 and TRBJ2-7, with D perhaps matching TRBD1 (6 bases). Per the germline V gene, CDR1 is SEHNR and CDR2 is FQNEAQ (reference sequence). V lost 7 bases, J lost 4 bases, and 23 bases lay in between. This CDR3 is 16 amino acids long. This chain's CDR3 is CASTRMLGSRGYEQYF. The CDR3 DNA follows: TGTGCCAGCACCCGTATGTTGGGTAGCAGGGGATACGAGCAGTACTTC.

The rearrangement links TRBV5-8 to TRBJ2-7; 8 nucleotides line up with TRBD1. J lost 4 bases, V lost 0 bases, and 6 bases had no gene match. The CDR3 has 15 amino acids. Looked up from germline, CDR1 is SGHTS and CDR2 is YDEGEE. In nucleotides, the CDR3 is TGTGCCAGCAGCTTGGCCGGGACAGGCTTGTACGAGCAGTACTTC. Translated: CASSLAGTGLYEQYF.

The chain carries TRBV7-9 and TRBJ1-4, with D possibly matching TRBD1 (6 bases). Germline CDR1 and CDR2: SEHNR and FQNEAQ (reference sequence). The length of the CDR3 is 14 residues. V lost 4 bases and J 5 bases, leaving 11 bases between the germline ends. In nucleotides, the CDR3 is TGTGCCAGCAGCTCCGGGACACCCAATGAAAAACTGTTTTTT. It is translated as CASSSGTPNEKLFF.

This clone is a singleton in its sample. V and J are TRBV6-5 and TRBJ2-3, with a tentative D call TRBD1 (5 bases). This CDR3 comprises 13 residues. V was cut by 7 bases and J by 3 bases, with 11 bases left in between. CDR1 is MNHEY, CDR2 SVGAGI, per germline. The CDR3 bases are TGTGCCAGCAACCCGAAGGGGACAGATACGCAGTATTTT. Its translation is CASNPKGTDTQYF.

The V and J genes are TRBV7-9 and TRBJ1-2; the D is unclear. The length of the CDR3 is 12 residues. V was clipped by 5 bases and J by 14 bases, with 18 bases between them. CDR1 and CDR2 from the germline V gene are SEHNR and FQNEAQ (reference sequence). CDR3 sequence: CASSPVVGLRTF. CDR3 bases: TGTGCCAGCAGCCCCGTAGTAGGCCTGAGGACCTTC.

This chain links TRBV21-1 with TRBJ1-1. TRBV21-1 is a recognized pseudogene. The CDR3 is made up of 15 amino acids. CDR3 coding DNA: TGTGCCAGCAGCAAGAGTAGTGAGGGTAACACTGAAGCTTTCTTT. Encoded protein: CASSKSSEGNTEAFF.

The chain couples TRBV19 to TRBJ2-3; maybe TRBD1 (6 bases). Germline CDR1 is LNHDA and CDR2 is SQIVND (reference sequence). This CDR3 comprises 18 residues. With 4 bases removed from V and 0 bases from J, the gap between germline ends came to 20 bases. The CDR3 protein is CASSTQYRAGFSTDTQYF. The CDR3 DNA is TGTGCCAGTAGTACCCAATACAGGGCTGGGTTTAGCACAGATACGCAGTATTTT.

The chain combines TRBV5-4 with TRBJ2-4; the match to TRBD1 covers 7 bases. The CDR3 loop spans 13 amino acids. V shed 5 bases and J 6 bases; nucleotides not matched to a gene: 5. CDR1 and CDR2 from the germline V gene are SGHNT and YYREEE (reference sequence). For the CDR3, the DNA is TGTGCCAGCAGGGTGCAGGGGGTAAACATTCAGTACTTC. It codes for CASRVQGVNIQYF. The full variable domain, completed using reference TRBV5-4 and TRBJ2-4, is ETGVTQSPTHLIKTRGQQVTLRCSSQSGHNTVSWYQQALGQGPQFIFQYYREEENGRGNFPPRFSGLQFPNYSSELNVNALELDDSALYLCASRVQGVNIQYFGAGTRLSVL.

The chain employs TRBV5-8 and TRBJ2-3, with D perhaps matching TRBD2 (7 bases). The CDR3 length is 15 residues. With 4 bases removed from V and 4 bases from J, the gap between germline ends came to 16 bases. Looked up from germline, CDR1 is SGHTS and CDR2 is YDEGEE. CDR3 protein: CASSLQGGSSDTQYF. CDR3 bases: TGTGCCAGCAGCCTACAGGGAGGGAGTTCAGATACGCAGTATTTT.

The chain uses TRBV2 and TRBJ1-3; D perhaps matches TRBD1 (6 bases). Germline CDR1 SNHLY, CDR2 FYNNEI. V lost 3 bases, J lost 2 bases, and 14 bases lay in between. The CDR3 consists of 16 residues. The CDR3, as DNA: TGTGCCAGCAGTGATGGGTTTGCAGGGGCTGGAAACACCATATATTTT. This gives the protein CASSDGFAGAGNTIYF.